Each of the 24 T cell receptor beta chains below was sequenced from the same sample in a study of cytomegalovirus exposure and HLA in healthy donors. The PCR had 60 Vbeta and 13 Jbeta primers. Clones were read by immunoSEQ multiplex PCR, and TCRdb kept only the in-frame ones, dropping some. The sample includes about 180,000 clones, around 84% of them seen just once. The sample consisted of PBMCs. Receptor source: a boy between 2 and 15 years old in good health and CMV-seronegative.

CDR3 in DNA: TGTGCCAGTAGTATCGGGACAGATCTCTACTATGGCTACACCTTC. Amino acids: CASSIGTDLYYGYTF. This sequence joins TRBV19 and TRBJ1-2; 7 positions match TRBD1. This CDR3 is 15 amino acids long. CDR1 is LNHDA and CDR2 is SQIVND in the germline V gene (reference sequence). The junction had 7 bases not matched to a gene; V was cut back by 3 bases and J by 3 bases.

The chain couples TRBV7-6 to TRBJ2-2; TRBD1 aligns across 7 bases. The CDR3 sequence is 16 residues long. V gave up 2 bases and J gave up 0 bases; unmatched junction bases: 3. CDR1 and CDR2 (germline): SGHVS, FNYEAQ. Here the CDR3 DNA reads TGTGCCAGCAGCTTACAGGGGGTGTCGAACACCGGGGAGCTGTTTTTT. It codes for CASSLQGVSNTGELFF.

The CDR3 here is CASSLAQLQDNEQFF. CDR3 coding DNA: TGTGCCAGCAGCTTAGCCCAGTTACAAGACAATGAGCAGTTCTTC. This chain connects TRBV7-9 to TRBJ2-1, with unresolved D. This CDR3 is built from 15 residues. The germline CDR1 and CDR2 sequences are SEHNR and FQNEAQ (reference sequence). Trimming removed 0 bases from V and 5 bases from J, with 11 bases in between.

This chain uses TRBV10-3 with TRBJ2-7, with D unresolved. The germline V and J ends were trimmed by 6 bases and 2 bases, with 8 bases remaining between them. The germline CDR1 and CDR2 sequences are ENHRY and SYGVKD. The CDR3 spans 12 residues. In DNA, the CDR3 is TGTGCCATCAGCCTCGACACCTACGAGCAGTACTTC. Translated, it gives CAISLDTYEQYF.

The chain joins TRBV6-1 to TRBJ2-1, with D unclear. In germline, CDR1 is MNHNS, CDR2 SASEGT. Trimming took off 2 bases at V and 0 bases at J, with 8 bases between the two ends. The length of the CDR3 is 15 residues. The CDR3 DNA reads TGTGCCAGCAGTGAAAACTGGAGCTCCTACAATGAGCAGTTCTTC. It is translated as CASSENWSSYNEQFF.

V and J are TRBV5-6 and TRBJ1-2, with TRBD1 matching over 9 bases. The germline CDR1 and CDR2 sequences are SGHDT and YYEEEE. The CDR3 totals 14 residues. V lost 6 bases and J lost 7; bases outside the gene matches: 10. The CDR3 is CASTRPGQGRGYTF. The CDR3 region has the DNA TGTGCCAGCACCCGACCGGGACAGGGACGTGGCTACACCTTC.

This clone was counted a few times. This sample also contains other DNA sequences that code for the same CDR3. The V call is TRBV30, the J call TRBJ1-1, with D maybe TRBD1 (6 bases). Trimming cost V 0 bases and J 1 base, with 6 bases left between them. CDR3 length equals 13 residues. Germline V gives CDR1 GTSNPN, CDR2 SVGIG (reference sequence). The CDR3 DNA follows: TGTGCCTGGAGTGTACAGGGGAACACTGAAGCTTTCTTT. It is translated as CAWSVQGNTEAFF.

V is TRBV6-1 and J is TRBJ2-7; 7 nucleotides agree with TRBD2. This CDR3 has 14 amino acids. CDR1 and CDR2 (germline): MNHNS, SASEGT. V shed 2 bases, J shed 2 bases, and the junction held 3 bases outside the gene matches. CDR3 sequence: CASSEKRGPYEQYV. CDR3 nucleotide sequence: TGTGCCAGCAGTGAAAAGCGGGGTCCCTACGAGCAGTACGTC.

V is TRBV5-4 and J is TRBJ2-5, with D maybe TRBD1 (6 bases). The J call is doubtful: the DNA matches TRBJ2-7 better. The CDR3 loop spans 13 amino acids. CDR1 and CDR2 from the germline V gene are SGHNT and YYREEE (reference sequence). The CDR3 nucleotides are TGTGCCAGCAGCCAGACAGGCTCCTACGAGCAGTACTTC. Translated, it gives CASSQTGSYEQYF.

V usage is TRBV5-5 and J usage is TRBJ1-5; D is ambiguous. Trimming took 6 bases from V and 0 from J, leaving 10 bases between them. CDR1 is SGHKS, CDR2 YYEKEE, per germline (reference sequence). CDR3 size: 14 residues. CDR3 in amino acids: CASTLDPSNQPQHF. The CDR3 DNA sequence: TGTGCCAGCACCCTAGATCCTAGCAATCAGCCCCAGCATTTT.

The chain recombines TRBV7-9 with TRBJ2-7; D might be TRBD1 (5 bases). V was cut by 2 bases and J by 2 bases, with 13 bases left in between. CDR1 is SEHNR, CDR2 FQNEAQ, per germline (reference sequence). This CDR3 is 15 amino acids long. CDR3 sequence (DNA): TGTGCCAGCAGCTTACAAGGGGCAGGGCCCTACGAGCAGTACTTC. Its translation is CASSLQGAGPYEQYF.

V is TRBV2 and J is TRBJ2-5; 9 bases fit TRBD1. This CDR3 comprises 16 residues. CDR1 and CDR2 from the germline V gene are SNHLY and FYNNEI. Germline trimming cut 8 bases from V and 5 bases from J; bases unmatched to any gene: 15. In DNA form, the CDR3 reads TGTGCCAGCCAATTCATAGGTGGACAGGGGAAGGAGACCCAGTACTTC. It specifies CASQFIGGQGKETQYF.

This clone came up once. The V and J genes are TRBV6-6 and TRBJ1-1, with D possibly matching TRBD1 (5 bases). The germline gives CDR1 MNHNY, CDR2 SVGAGI (reference sequence). CDR3 length equals 14 residues. V gave up 6 bases and J gave up 2 bases, with 13 bases separating them. CDR3 residues: CASRDTDINTEAFF. The CDR3 coding sequence is TGTGCCAGCAGGGACACAGACATAAACACTGAAGCTTTCTTT.

J is TRBJ1-2 and V is TRBV25-1, with D maybe TRBD1 (6 bases). Germline lookup yields CDR1 MGHDK and CDR2 SYGVNS. Between the trimmed V and J ends, which lost 2 bases and 2 bases, there was a span of 18 bases. There are 17 residues in the CDR3. The CDR3 loop reads CASSEGAGELWNYGYTF. The CDR3, as DNA: TGTGCCAGCAGTGAAGGGGCAGGGGAGCTGTGGAACTATGGCTACACCTTC.

V and J are TRBV10-1 and TRBJ1-1, with D tentatively TRBD1 (5 bases). The CDR3 spans 14 residues. Trimming removed 6 bases from V and 2 bases from J, with 13 bases in between. CDR1 is WNHNN, CDR2 SYGVQD, per germline (reference sequence). This CDR3 is CASSSVRGNTEAFF. The CDR3 DNA is TGCGCCAGCAGCTCCGTAAGGGGAAACACTGAAGCTTTCTTT.

V gene TRBV6-4 combines with J gene TRBJ2-3; 11 bases align to TRBD2. This CDR3 has 15 amino acids. After removal of 4 bases from V and 1 base from J, the junction contained 1 base not matched to a gene. From germline, CDR1 is MRHNA and CDR2 SNTAGT. CDR3 coding DNA: TGTGCCAGCAGTGTACTAGCGGGGGGCACAGATACGCAGTATTTT. Translation gives CASSVLAGGTDTQYF.

The chain has TRBV2 and TRBJ1-4; tentatively, D is TRBD1 (6 bases). Looked up from germline, CDR1 is SNHLY and CDR2 is FYNNEI. The CDR3 has 14 amino acids. Trimming pared 3 bases from V and 7 bases from J, leaving 12 bases between. The CDR3 here is CASSDYWTAEKLFF. The CDR3 region has the DNA TGTGCCAGCAGTGATTACTGGACAGCTGAAAAACTGTTTTTT.

The rearrangement links TRBV27 to TRBJ2-3; 7 bases line up with TRBD1. The CDR3 extends over 16 amino acids. V was pared by 5 bases and J by 1 base, with 9 bases of the junction left unmatched. Germline V CDR1 and CDR2: MNHEY, SMNVEV (reference sequence). In nucleotides, the CDR3 is TGTGCCAGCAGTCGCCAGGCCCAGGGGGGCACAGATACGCAGTATTTT. Translating gives CASSRQAQGGTDTQYF.

The chain links TRBV6-1 to TRBJ1-2; D unresolved. The ends were cut back, 4 bases at V and 8 bases at J, with 11 bases in the middle. The length of the CDR3 is 12 residues. CDR1 is MNHNS and CDR2 is SASEGT in the germline V gene. CDR3 in DNA: TGTGCCAGCAGTGCAGAACGAGGGGGCTACACCTTC. Amino acid sequence: CASSAERGGYTF.

The chain carries TRBV6-5 and TRBJ1-6, with TRBD1 matching over 7 bases. Germline V gene lookup returns CDR1 MNHEY and CDR2 SVGAGI. The J segment lost 7 bases and the V segment lost 4 bases, leaving 1 base of the junction unmatched. This CDR3 is 13 amino acids long. The CDR3: CASSWDRNSPLHF. The CDR3 region has the DNA TGTGCCAGCAGTTGGGACAGAAATTCACCCCTCCACTTT.

This chain uses TRBV7-8 with TRBJ2-2; TRBD2 matches at 9 bases. Losses at the gene ends were 1 base for V and 7 bases for J; bases not matched to a gene: 13. Germline CDR1 and CDR2: SGHVS and FQNEAQ. The CDR3 totals 18 residues. CDR3 sequence: CASSLVVRSGRIGGELFF. The CDR3 DNA is TGTGCCAGCAGCTTAGTGGTTAGAAGCGGGAGGATCGGCGGGGAGCTGTTTTTT.

This chain's CDR3 is CSVGPGLQSDTQYF. CDR3 coding DNA: TGCAGCGTTGGGCCGGGACTCCAATCGGATACGCAGTATTTT. The chain has TRBV29-1 and TRBJ2-3, with a possible D match to TRBD2 (6 bases). V was cut by 4 bases and J by 6 bases, with 17 bases left in between. This CDR3 comprises 14 residues. CDR1 is SQVTM, CDR2 ANQGSEA, per germline.

This clone has only one observation. This rearrangement joins TRBV6-1 to TRBJ1-1; D possibly corresponds to TRBD1 (6 bases). The CDR3 contains 14 residues. The V gene's germline CDR1 is MNHNS and CDR2 SASEGT. Trimming took 8 bases from V and 5 from J, leaving 18 bases between them. CDR3 DNA: TGTGCCAGCGATATAGCGGGGGGCATGACTGAAGCTTTCTTT. It yields the protein CASDIAGGMTEAFF.

The chain couples TRBV7-9 to TRBJ2-3, with 11 bases matching TRBD2. CDR1 and CDR2 from the germline V gene are SEHNR and FQNEAQ (reference sequence). V lost 7 bases to trimming and J lost 5 bases; unmatched junction nucleotides: 14. This CDR3 is 17 amino acids long. DNA for the CDR3: TGTGCCAGCATACTAGCGGGGGCACCGGGAGGTGTAGATACGCAGTATTTT. This gives the protein CASILAGAPGGVDTQYF.